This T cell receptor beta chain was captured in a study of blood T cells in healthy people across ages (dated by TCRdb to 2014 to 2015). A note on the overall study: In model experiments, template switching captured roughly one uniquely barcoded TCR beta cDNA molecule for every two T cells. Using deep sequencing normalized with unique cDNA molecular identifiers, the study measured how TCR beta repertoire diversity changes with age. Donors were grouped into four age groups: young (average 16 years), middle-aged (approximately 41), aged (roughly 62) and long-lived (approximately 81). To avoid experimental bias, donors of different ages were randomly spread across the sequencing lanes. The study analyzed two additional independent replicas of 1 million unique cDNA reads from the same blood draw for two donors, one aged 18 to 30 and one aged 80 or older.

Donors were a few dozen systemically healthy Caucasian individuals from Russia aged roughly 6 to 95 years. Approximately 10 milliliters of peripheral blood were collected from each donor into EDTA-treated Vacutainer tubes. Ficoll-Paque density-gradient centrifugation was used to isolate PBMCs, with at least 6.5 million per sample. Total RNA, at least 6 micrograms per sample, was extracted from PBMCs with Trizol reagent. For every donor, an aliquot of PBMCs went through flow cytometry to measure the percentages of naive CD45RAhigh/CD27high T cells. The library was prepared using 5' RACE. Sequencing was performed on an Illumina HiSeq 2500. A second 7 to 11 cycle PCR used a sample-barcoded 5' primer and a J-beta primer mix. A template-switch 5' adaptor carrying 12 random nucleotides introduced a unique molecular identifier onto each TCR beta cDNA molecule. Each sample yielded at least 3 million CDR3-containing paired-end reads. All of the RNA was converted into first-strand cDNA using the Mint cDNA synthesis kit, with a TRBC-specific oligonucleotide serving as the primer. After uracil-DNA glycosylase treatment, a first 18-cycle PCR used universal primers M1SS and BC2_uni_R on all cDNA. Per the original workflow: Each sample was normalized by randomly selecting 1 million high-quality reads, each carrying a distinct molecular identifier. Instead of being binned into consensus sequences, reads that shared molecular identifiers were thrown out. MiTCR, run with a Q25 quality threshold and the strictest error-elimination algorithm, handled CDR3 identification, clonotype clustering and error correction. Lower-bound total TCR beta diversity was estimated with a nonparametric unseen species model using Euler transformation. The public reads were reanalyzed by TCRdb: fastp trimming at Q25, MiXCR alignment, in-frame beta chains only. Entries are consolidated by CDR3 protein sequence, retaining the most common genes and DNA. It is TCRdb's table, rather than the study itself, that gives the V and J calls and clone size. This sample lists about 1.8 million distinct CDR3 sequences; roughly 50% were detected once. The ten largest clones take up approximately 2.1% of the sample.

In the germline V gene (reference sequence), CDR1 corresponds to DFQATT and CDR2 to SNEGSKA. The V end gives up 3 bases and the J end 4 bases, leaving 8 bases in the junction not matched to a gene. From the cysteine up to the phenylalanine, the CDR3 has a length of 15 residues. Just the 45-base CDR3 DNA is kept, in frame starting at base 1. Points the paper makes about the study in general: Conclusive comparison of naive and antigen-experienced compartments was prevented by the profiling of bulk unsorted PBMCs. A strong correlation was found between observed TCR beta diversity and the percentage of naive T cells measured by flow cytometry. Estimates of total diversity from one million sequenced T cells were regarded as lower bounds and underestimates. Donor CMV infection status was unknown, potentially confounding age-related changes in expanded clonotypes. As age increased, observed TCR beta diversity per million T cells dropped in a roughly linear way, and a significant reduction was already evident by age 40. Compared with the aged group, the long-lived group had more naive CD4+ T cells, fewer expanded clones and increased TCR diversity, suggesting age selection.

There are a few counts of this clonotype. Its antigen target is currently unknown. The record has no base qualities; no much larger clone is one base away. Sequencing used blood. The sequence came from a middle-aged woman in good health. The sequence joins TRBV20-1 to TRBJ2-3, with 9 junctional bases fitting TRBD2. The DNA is TGCAGTGCTAGCCCTACGCGGGGGGGGTCAGATACGCAGTATTTT. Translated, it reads CSASPTRGGSDTQYF.